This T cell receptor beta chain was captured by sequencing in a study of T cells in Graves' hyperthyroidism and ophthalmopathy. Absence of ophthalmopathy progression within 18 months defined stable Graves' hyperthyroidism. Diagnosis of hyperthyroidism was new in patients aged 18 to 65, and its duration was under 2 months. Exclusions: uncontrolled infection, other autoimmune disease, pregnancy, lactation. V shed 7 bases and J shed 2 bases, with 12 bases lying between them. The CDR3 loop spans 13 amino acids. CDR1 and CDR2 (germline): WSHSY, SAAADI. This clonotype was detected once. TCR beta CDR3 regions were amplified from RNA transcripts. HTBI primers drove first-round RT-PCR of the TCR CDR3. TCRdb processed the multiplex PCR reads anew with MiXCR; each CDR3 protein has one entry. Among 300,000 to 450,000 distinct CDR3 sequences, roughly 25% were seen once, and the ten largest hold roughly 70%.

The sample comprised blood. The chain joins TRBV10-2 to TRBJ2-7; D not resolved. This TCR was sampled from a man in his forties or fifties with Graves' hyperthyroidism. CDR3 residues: CASNSRMTYEQYF. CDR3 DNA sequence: TGCGCCAGCAACTCGAGGATGACCTACGAGCAGTACTTC.